Below, one T cell receptor (beta chain) is given with its context. The data belong to a study of blood T cell repertoires in COVID-19. The length of the CDR3 is 16 residues. V was pared by 2 bases and J by 4 bases, with 6 bases of the junction left unmatched. Germline CDR1 is SGHRS and CDR2 is YFSETQ. Some clones are missing from TCRdb's copy, which holds only in-frame ones; the method was immunoSEQ multiplex PCR. The repertoire consists of about 170,000 clones, with about nine tenths occurring once and the leading ten covering roughly 3.4%. This chain links TRBV5-1 with TRBJ2-2; 9 positions agree with TRBD1. The clonotype was recovered from a man aged 70-80 years with acute or convalescent COVID-19. The sample comprised peripheral blood. The CDR3 nucleotides are TGCGCCAGCAGCTTACAGGGGGCATCGAGCACCGGGGAGCTGTTTTTT. This gives the protein CASSLQGASSTGELFF.